Sequencing of this TCR beta chain was carried out in a study of blood T cell repertoires in COVID-19 (dated by TCRdb to 2019 to 2021). In terms of the full investigation: The collaborator samples originated in the United States, Italy and Spain and spanned the acute and convalescent phases of COVID-19. The prospective study material was composed of cDNA or gDNA derived from T cells, B-cell-depleted T cells, or PBMCs. Deeply sampled blood TCRbeta repertoires from subjects exposed to, actively infected with, or recovered from COVID-19 were included in the dataset. The repertoires were made available in a free public database intended to serve as a resource for research on the immune response to SARS-CoV-2. The samples were drawn from two sources: the first 160 participants of the ongoing ImmuneRACE study, and fewer than 1,500 subjects contributed by 6 global collaborators. A de-identified subject ID, COVID-19 status, age in years and sex were almost always included in the sample metadata. Where available, HLA class I and class II types were taken from metadata supplied by the sample provider and were not determined by assay-based typing.

This clone was observed once. The antigen it recognizes is unknown. No qualities accompany the bases; no much larger clone lies one base away. In Seattle, one collaborating source enrolled patients while the infection was active and tracked those patients longitudinally over the course of disease. Each collaborating institution followed its own protocols to collect whole blood in K2EDTA tubes. Collaborator samples were shipped for TCRbeta analysis as frozen whole blood, isolated PBMCs, or DNA extracted from either sample type. The paper as a whole reports these results and caveats: Clinical and demographic metadata were provided uncurated, with the amount varying by source and participant.

From a lookup of the germline V gene, CDR1 and CDR2 are SGDLS and YYNGEE. V sheds 0 bases and J sheds 4 bases, leaving 14 bases between their ends. From its cysteine to its phenylalanine, the CDR3 spans 16 amino acids. Here the CDR3 DNA is all that survives: 48 bases in frame from base 1. The immunoSEQ Assay, a bias-controlled multiplex PCR, was used to amplify TCRbeta CDR3 regions from genomic DNA. On the study's bioinformatics: The number of nucleated cells in each sample was estimated by amplification of reference gene primers within the assay. To quantify the absolute abundance of each unique TCRbeta CDR3 rearrangement, sequence reads were collapsed and filtered. For each sample, productive Simpson clonality was calculated as the square root of Simpson's diversity index over productive rearrangements. TCRdb obtained this table from immuneACCESS and retained in-frame rearrangements with V and J assigned. These tables miss some clones; where compared with another copy, unresolved V genes account for less than half of the shortfall, and the remainder is unexplained. That table is the source of V, J and clone size, and D and trimming were worked out from the DNA. The sample table shows 170,000 or so clones, and 85% to 90% are seen once. Approximately 0.5% of the sample comes from the top ten.

Sequencing was performed on peripheral blood. The source of this sequence is a man in his 60s with COVID-19, enrolled during active disease. In this chain, TRBV9 is recombined with TRBJ2-1; a weak D assignment points to TRBD2 (6 bases agree). CDR3 sequence: CASSVGGDWGYNEQFF. The bases read TGTGCCAGCAGCGTAGGCGGGGACTGGGGATACAATGAGCAGTTCTTC.